The rows below give T cell receptor beta chains drawn from one sample of a study of cytomegalovirus exposure and HLA in healthy donors. Using immunoSEQ multiplex PCR, the repertoire was profiled, and TCRdb retains in-frame clones only, with some absent. The repertoire has some 150,000 clones, approximately 80% of them found once; the top ten carry roughly 4.2%. The sample was PBMCs. The receptors were gathered from a male donor in good health and CMV-seronegative. The CDR3 runs from the conserved cysteine through the conserved F or W. Each record gives: J gene, V gene, D gene, clone size, CDR3 DNA, CDR3 protein. D genes are given only for firm matches. Not all rows give a size; the values are once, few, many and, for expanded clones, a class.

J: TRBJ2-7
V: TRBV25-1
D: -
size: -
DNA: TGTGCCAGCACCCAAACCGGGGTCCTTCCCTACGAGCAGTACTTC
CDR3: CASTQTGVLPYEQYF

J: TRBJ1-1
V: TRBV2
D: -
size: -
DNA: TGTGCCAGCAGTGACCAGGGGACGAACACTGAAGCTTTCTTT
CDR3: CASSDQGTNTEAFF

J: TRBJ1-2
V: TRBV7-6
D: TRBD1
size: -
DNA: TGTGCCAGCAGCGTGGGACAGGGCGGTGGCTACACCTTC
CDR3: CASSVGQGGGYTF

J: TRBJ2-3
V: TRBV5-6
D: -
size: -
DNA: TGTGCCAGCAGCTCTGACTTGTCTGCGCAGTATTTT
CDR3: CASSSDLSAQYF

J: TRBJ1-6
V: TRBV6-5
D: TRBD1
size: -
DNA: TGTGCCAGCAGGGGAAGACAGGGTATGGGATCACCCCTCCACTTT
CDR3: CASRGRQGMGSPLHF

J: TRBJ2-1
V: TRBV6-5
D: TRBD2
size: few
DNA: TGTGCCAGCAGCAGTCCGGGCGGGGGTAATGAGCAGTTCTTC
CDR3: CASSSPGGGNEQFF

J: TRBJ2-2
V: TRBV5-6
D: TRBD2
size: once
DNA: TGTGCCAGCAGCTTGTTACTAGCGGGGGCAGTTAACACCGGGGAGCTGTTTTTT
CDR3: CASSLLLAGAVNTGELFF

J: TRBJ2-2
V: TRBV19
D: TRBD1
size: -
DNA: TGTGCCACTGGGACAGCGAACACCGGGGAGCTGTTTTTT
CDR3: CATGTANTGELFF

J: TRBJ2-7
V: TRBV10-3
D: -
size: once
DNA: TGTGCCATCAGTGCTGACGGCCGGGAATACGAGCAGTACTTC
CDR3: CAISADGREYEQYF

J: TRBJ1-1
V: TRBV4-1
D: TRBD1
size: -
DNA: TGCGCCAGCAGCCTGACAGGGCTTGAAGCTTTCTTT
CDR3: CASSLTGLEAFF